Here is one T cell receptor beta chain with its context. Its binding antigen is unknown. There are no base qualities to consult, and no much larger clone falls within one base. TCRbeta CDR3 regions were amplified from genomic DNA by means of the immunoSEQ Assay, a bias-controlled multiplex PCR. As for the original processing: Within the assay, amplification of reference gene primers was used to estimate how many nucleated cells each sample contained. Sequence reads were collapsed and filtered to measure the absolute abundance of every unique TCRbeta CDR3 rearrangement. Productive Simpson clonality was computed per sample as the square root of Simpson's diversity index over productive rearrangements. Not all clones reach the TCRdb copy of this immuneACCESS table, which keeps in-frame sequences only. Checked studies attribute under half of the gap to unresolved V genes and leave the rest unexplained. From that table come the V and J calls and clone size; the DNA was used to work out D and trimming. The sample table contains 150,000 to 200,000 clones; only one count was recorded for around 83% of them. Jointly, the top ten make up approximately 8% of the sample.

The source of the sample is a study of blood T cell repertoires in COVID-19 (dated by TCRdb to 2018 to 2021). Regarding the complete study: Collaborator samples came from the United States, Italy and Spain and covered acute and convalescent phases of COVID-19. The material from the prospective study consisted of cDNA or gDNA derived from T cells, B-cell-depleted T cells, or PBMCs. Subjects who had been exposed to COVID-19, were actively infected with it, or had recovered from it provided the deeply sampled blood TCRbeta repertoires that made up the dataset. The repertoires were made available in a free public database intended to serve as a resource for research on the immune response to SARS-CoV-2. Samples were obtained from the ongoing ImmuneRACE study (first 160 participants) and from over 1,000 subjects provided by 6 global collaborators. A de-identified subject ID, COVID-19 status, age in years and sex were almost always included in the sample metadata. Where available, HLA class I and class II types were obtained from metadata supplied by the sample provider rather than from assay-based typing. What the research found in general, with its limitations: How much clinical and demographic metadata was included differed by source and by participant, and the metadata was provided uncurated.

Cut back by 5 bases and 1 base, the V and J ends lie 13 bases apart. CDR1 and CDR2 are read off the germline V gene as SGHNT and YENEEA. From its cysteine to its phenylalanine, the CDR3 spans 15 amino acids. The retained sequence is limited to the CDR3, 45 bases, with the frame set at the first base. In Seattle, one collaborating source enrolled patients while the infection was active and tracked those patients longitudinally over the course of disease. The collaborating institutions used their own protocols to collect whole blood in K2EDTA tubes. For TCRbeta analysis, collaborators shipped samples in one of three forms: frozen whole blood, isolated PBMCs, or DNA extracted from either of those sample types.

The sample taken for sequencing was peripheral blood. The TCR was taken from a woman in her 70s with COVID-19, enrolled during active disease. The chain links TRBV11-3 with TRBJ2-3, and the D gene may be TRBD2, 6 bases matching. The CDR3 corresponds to CASSPTSLRTDTQYF. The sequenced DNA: TGTGCCAGCAGCCCCACTAGCCTACGCACAGATACGCAGTATTTT.